This TCR beta chain appears in the sequencing data of a study of shared clonotypes between healthy human individuals. Study results and caveats: Expectations were that clonotype sharing among donors would be affected by sequencing depth.

The length of the CDR3 is 14 residues. Looked up from germline, CDR1 is SGHDT and CDR2 is YYEEEE. V was clipped by 3 bases and J by 13 bases; unmatched bases: 13. Comment on this clone: The antigen is unknown.

From CD4+ cells came CD45RA+ naive and CD45RA-negative memory subsets. Only in-frame clones appear in the TCRdb table, and some are missing; sequencing was by immunoSEQ multiplex PCR. The table has about 1.5 million clones, approximately 97% seen once; the top ten hold approximately 1.1%. Sequencing input: naive CD4+ T cells sorted from blood. As to subset: CD45RA+ positively selected. This sequence joins TRBV5-6 and TRBJ2-1; 7 bases fit TRBD2. The sequence derives from a young man in good health. The CDR3, as DNA: TGTGCCAGCAGCTCCCGCAGCGGGAAAGGACCCCAGTTCTTC. Translated: CASSSRSGKGPQFF.